This TCR beta chain comes out of a study of tumor-infiltrating lymphocytes in localized non-small cell lung cancer. Details on this clone: Its specificity is unknown.

Profiled with immunoSEQ multiplex PCR; TCRdb holds only in-frame clones, not every one. The sample holds approximately 12,000 clones, roughly 67% seen once. Study-level findings and limits: Compared with uninvolved lung, tumors showed higher T cell infiltration by TCRbeta sequencing. No link was found between tumor T-cell fraction and recurrence-free survival. Technical variation could not be separated from intratumor heterogeneity here.

From germline, CDR1 is MGHDK and CDR2 SYGVNS. The CDR3 has 16 amino acids. Trimming pared 4 bases from V and 2 bases from J, leaving 17 bases between. This rearrangement joins TRBV25-1 to TRBJ1-2; a weak D match, TRBD1 (5 bases). The TCR originated in a human donor with non-small cell lung cancer. Sequences were obtained from lung tumor tissue. The CDR3 loop is CASSAPPGTGNYGYTF. The CDR3 DNA is TGTGCCAGCAGTGCGCCCCCCGGGACGGGAAACTATGGCTACACCTTC.